A selection of T cell receptor beta chains follows, all from one sample in a study of T cells in Graves' hyperthyroidism and ophthalmopathy. TCRdb independently ran MiXCR on the multiplex PCR reads; one entry per CDR3 protein. The sample has 300,000 to 350,000 distinct CDR3 sequences, roughly 15% seen once. The sample consisted of blood. These TCRs come from a man aged 25-40 years with Graves' hyperthyroidism. The CDR3 runs from the conserved cysteine through the conserved F or W. A D gene is named only where the DNA matches it firmly. Size tells how often a clone was seen (once, few, many) or the class of an expanded clone, and some rows leave it out.

>17|TRBD1|-|TRBJ1-2|TRBV12-5
CASGLVLGGAPDYGYTF
TGTGCTAGTGGTTTGGTATTAGGGGGCGCCCCGGACTATGGCTACACCTTC
>17|TRBD1|once|TRBJ2-7|TRBV20-1
CSARAGVPGTGYYEQYF
TGCAGTGCTAGAGCGGGGGTCCCCGGGACAGGGTACTACGAGCAGTACTTC
>15|TRBD2|many|TRBJ2-7|TRBV11-2
CASSLSPSGGREQYF
TGTGCCAGCAGCTTATCTCCTAGCGGAGGGCGGGAGCAGTACTTC
>16|TRBD2|many|TRBJ2-7|TRBV3-1
CASSPGLAGGSYEQYF
TGTGCCAGCAGCCCGGGACTAGCGGGAGGTTCCTACGAGCAGTACTTC
>15|-|many|TRBJ2-2|TRBV20-1
CSASDPGANTGELFF
TGCAGTGCTTCAGATCCAGGGGCTAACACCGGGGAGCTGTTTTTT
>13|TRBD1|many|TRBJ1-5|TRBV6-1
CASQQGSNQPQHF
TGTGCCAGCCAACAGGGGTCCAATCAGCCCCAGCATTTT
>15|TRBD1|-|TRBJ1-1|TRBV4-1
CASSQSGTGGTEAFF
TGCGCCAGCAGCCAGTCCGGGACAGGGGGAACTGAAGCTTTCTTT
>12|-|many|TRBJ2-1|TRBV20-1
CSAAARDNEQFF
TGCAGTGCTGCCGCCAGGGACAATGAGCAGTTCTTC
>15|-|-|TRBJ2-7|TRBV7-2
CASSLVPDSSYEQYF
TGTGCCAGCAGCTTAGTCCCCGACTCCTCCTACGAGCAGTACTTC
>16|TRBD2|-|TRBJ2-3|TRBV6-2/TRBV6-3
CASTNGVLAGADTQYF
TGTGCCAGCACGAACGGAGTGCTAGCGGGAGCCGATACGCAGTATTTT
>18|TRBD1|few|TRBJ1-3|TRBV5-1
CASSLISLSTGSGNTIYF
TGCGCCAGCAGCTTGATTTCCCTATCGACAGGGTCTGGAAACACCATATATTTT
>15|-|-|TRBJ2-1|TRBV11-2
CASSLGVNGYNEQFF
TGTGCCAGCAGCTTAGGGGTAAACGGCTACAATGAGCAGTTCTTC
>14|-|few|TRBJ1-3|TRBV11-3
CASSLGWSGNTIYF
TGTGCCAGCAGCTTAGGGTGGTCTGGAAACACCATATATTTT
>15|-|many|TRBJ2-7|TRBV5-8
CASSPRLGEVDEQYF
TGTGCCAGCAGCCCCCGGCTAGGGGAAGTGGACGAGCAGTACTTC
>16|TRBD2|many|TRBJ2-1|TRBV18
CASSPLQRDLENEQFF
TGTGCCAGCTCACCCTTACAGCGGGATCTGGAGAATGAGCAGTTCTTC
>15|-|-|TRBJ1-1|TRBV7-8
CASSPLSATSFEAFF
TGTGCCAGCAGTCCCCTTTCAGCCACCTCGTTTGAAGCTTTCTTT
>16|-|-|TRBJ2-2|TRBV12-3/TRBV12-4
CASSLSLDLAPGELFF
TGTGCCAGCAGTTTATCGTTGGACTTGGCCCCCGGGGAGCTGTTTTTT
>13|-|many|TRBJ2-5|TRBV2
CASTGLLGETQYF
TGTGCCAGCACTGGTTTGCTGGGGGAGACCCAGTACTTC
>14|-|few|TRBJ1-2|TRBV7-6
CASSPGVGDYGYTF
TGTGCCAGCAGCCCCGGGGTCGGAGACTATGGCTACACCTTC
>15|-|few|TRBJ1-6|TRBV9
CASSVGSGGDSPLHF
TGTGCCAGCAGCGTAGGTTCGGGGGGGGATTCACCCCTCCACTTT
>17|TRBD1|few|TRBJ1-5|TRBV19
CASWGGQGARGNQPQHF
TGTGCCAGTTGGGGGGGACAGGGGGCCAGAGGCAATCAGCCCCAGCATTTT
>12|-|many|TRBJ2-7|TRBV28
CASSGLVGEQYF
TGTGCCAGCAGTGGCCTCGTTGGCGAGCAGTACTTC
>15|-|few|TRBJ1-4|TRBV6-1
CASSSVGGTNEKLFF
TGTGCCAGCAGCTCCGTAGGGGGAACTAATGAAAAACTGTTTTTT
>17|-|-|TRBJ1-4|TRBV4-1
CASSQEGRGAANEKLFF
TGCGCCAGCAGCCAAGAGGGAAGGGGGGCTGCCAATGAAAAACTGTTTTTT
>16|TRBD1|many|TRBJ2-3|TRBV11-2
CASSPQRGQYTDTQYF
TGTGCCAGCAGCCCACAGAGGGGGCAGTACACAGATACGCAGTATTTT
>14|TRBD2|-|TRBJ2-2|TRBV10-2
CASTSGSNTGELFF
TGCGCCAGCACTAGCGGGAGCAACACCGGGGAGCTGTTTTTT
>14|-|many|TRBJ1-1|TRBV13
CASSLPMGNTEAFF
TGTGCCAGCAGCTTACCCATGGGAAACACTGAAGCTTTCTTT
>14|TRBD1|-|TRBJ1-1|TRBV20-1
CSAEDREEGTEAFF
TGCAGTGCTGAGGACAGGGAAGAAGGGACTGAAGCTTTCTTT
>14|TRBD1|many|TRBJ2-4|TRBV3-1
CASSLLGQGDIQYF
TGTGCCAGCAGCCTATTGGGACAGGGAGACATTCAGTACTTC
>20|TRBD2|-|TRBJ2-7|TRBV18
CASSPNRGLGLAGWDGEQYF
TGTGCCAGCTCACCAAACAGGGGGCTGGGACTAGCGGGATGGGACGGCGAGCAGTACTTC
>13|-|few|TRBJ2-1|TRBV30
CAWSVLGPGEQFF
TGTGCCTGGAGTGTATTGGGACCAGGTGAGCAGTTCTTC
>15|-|many|TRBJ2-1|TRBV5-5
CASSLDGVSYNEQFF
TGTGCCAGCAGCTTGGACGGGGTGTCCTACAATGAGCAGTTCTTC
>14|-|-|TRBJ2-3|TRBV4-1
CASSQEQLTDTQYF
TGCGCCAGCAGCCAAGAACAACTAACAGATACGCAGTATTTT
>13|-|many|TRBJ1-2|TRBV27
CASSLQGGYGYTF
TGTGCCAGCAGTTTACAGGGCGGGTATGGCTACACCTTC
>12|-|few|TRBJ1-1|TRBV16
CASSQLGDEAFF
TGTGCCAGCAGCCAATTGGGCGATGAAGCTTTCTTT
>13|-|few|TRBJ2-3|TRBV29-1
CSVGSLYTDTQYF
TGCAGCGTTGGCAGTCTTTACACAGATACGCAGTATTTT
>14|-|many|TRBJ2-3|TRBV12-3/TRBV12-4
CASSFTEFTDTQYF
TGTGCCAGCAGTTTTACGGAGTTCACAGATACGCAGTATTTT
>13|-|many|TRBJ2-1|TRBV27
CASSYSSINEQFF
TGTGCCAGCAGTTATTCTAGTATCAATGAGCAGTTCTTC
>16|-|many|TRBJ1-3|TRBV30
CAWSVRGQISGNTIYF
TGTGCCTGGAGTGTACGAGGGCAGATCTCTGGAAACACCATATATTTT
>15|-|-|TRBJ2-6|TRBV5-1
CASSLARSGANVLTF
TGCGCCAGCAGCTTGGCTCGCTCTGGGGCCAACGTCCTGACTTTC
>14|-|many|TRBJ2-7|TRBV6-1
CASSEGRNTYEQYF
TGTGCCAGCAGTGAGGGCCGGAACACCTACGAGCAGTACTTC
>14|-|-|TRBJ1-2|TRBV2
CASSQEKGRYGYTF
TGTGCCAGCAGCCAAGAGAAGGGGAGGTATGGCTACACCTTC
>14|TRBD2|many|TRBJ2-1|TRBV2
CASSNLRGGNEQFF
TGTGCCAGCAGTAACTTGCGGGGGGGGAATGAGCAGTTCTTC
>16|TRBD2|-|TRBJ2-1|TRBV5-8
CASSLEVSGSYNEQFF
TGTGCCAGCAGCTTGGAGGTTAGCGGGAGCTACAATGAGCAGTTCTTC
>13|-|many|TRBJ1-1|TRBV28
CASSGRWGTEAFF
TGTGCCAGCAGCGGGAGGTGGGGCACTGAAGCTTTCTTT
>14|-|-|TRBJ2-2|TRBV5-8
CASSDLTNTGELFF
TGTGCCAGCTCCGACCTTACGAACACCGGGGAGCTGTTTTTT
>17|-|many|TRBJ2-3|TRBV20-1
CSAGTVGQGEYTDTQYF
TGCAGTGCAGGGACGGTAGGGCAGGGAGAATACACAGATACGCAGTATTTT
>15|-|few|TRBJ2-1|TRBV7-8
CASTLRGVAGPAGFF
TGTGCCAGCACCCTAAGGGGGGTAGCGGGTCCGGCAGGGTTCTTC
>18|-|-|TRBJ2-1|TRBV28
CASKSWGGGAQGNNEQFF
TGTGCCAGCAAGAGTTGGGGCGGTGGGGCGCAAGGGAACAATGAGCAGTTCTTC
>16|-|many|TRBJ2-1|TRBV5-6
CASSRPTRGNDNEQFF
TGTGCCAGCAGCCGGCCAACACGCGGGAACGACAATGAGCAGTTCTTC
>15|-|few|TRBJ2-7|TRBV4-1
CASSQSGHGTYEQYF
TGCGCCAGCAGCCAGTCGGGACACGGGACCTACGAGCAGTACTTC
>11|-|-|TRBJ2-7|TRBV7-9
CASTDGLEQYF
TGTGCCAGCACAGACGGGCTCGAGCAGTACTTC
>13|TRBD1|-|TRBJ2-2|TRBV7-9
CASRRTGAGELFF
TGTGCCAGCAGACGGACAGGGGCCGGGGAGCTGTTTTTT
>13|-|many|TRBJ2-7|TRBV11-2
CASSLGQGSEQYF
TGTGCCAGCAGCTTAGGTCAGGGGAGCGAGCAGTACTTC
>11|-|-|TRBJ1-3|TRBV3-1
CASSQGNTIYF
TGTGCCAGCAGCCAAGGAAACACCATATATTTT
>16|TRBD2|many|TRBJ2-3|TRBV5-1
CASSFGGRGGTDTQYF
TGCGCCAGCAGCTTCGGCGGGAGAGGGGGCACAGATACGCAGTATTTT
>17|TRBD2|-|TRBJ2-1|TRBV28
CASSLWAAGVGVNEQFF
TGTGCCAGCAGTTTGTGGGCAGCGGGAGTGGGAGTCAATGAGCAGTTCTTC
>14|-|-|TRBJ1-4|TRBV19
CASSSGTEPEKLFF
TGTGCCAGTAGTAGTGGGACGGAGCCTGAAAAACTGTTTTTT
>15|-|-|TRBJ2-2|TRBV10-1
CASSEGDRGTGELFF
TGCGCCAGCAGTGAGGGAGACAGAGGAACCGGGGAGCTGTTTTTT
>13|-|many|TRBJ2-1|TRBV3-1
CASSPGFHNEQFF
TGTGCCAGCAGTCCAGGGTTCCACAATGAGCAGTTCTTC